The 14 T cell receptor beta chains below all came from one sample that was sequenced in a study of blood T cell repertoires in COVID-19. Profiled with immunoSEQ multiplex PCR; TCRdb holds only in-frame clones, not every one. This sample has about 98,000 clones, with 87% found just once. The sample taken for sequencing was peripheral blood. These receptors were obtained from a man aged 70 or older with acute or convalescent COVID-19.

This chain connects TRBV9 to TRBJ2-5; 11 nucleotides align to TRBD2. This CDR3 is 15 amino acids long. Looked up from germline, CDR1 is SGDLS and CDR2 is YYNGEE. With 3 bases clipped from V and 7 bases from J, the junction kept 8 bases outside the gene matches. CDR3 DNA sequence: TGTGCCAGCAGCGCCGGGACTAGCGGAACTGGGACCCAGTACTTC. This translates into CASSAGTSGTGTQYF.

The chain carries TRBV6-5 and TRBJ1-6; D may be TRBD1 (6 bases). Germline CDR1 MNHEY, CDR2 SVGAGI. V lost 5 bases and J lost 12, with 17 bases in between. This CDR3 spans 14 amino acids. The CDR3 DNA reads TGTGCCAGCAGTATCTCCGGGACACCAGAACCCCTCCACTTT. Translation gives CASSISGTPEPLHF.

This chain connects TRBV7-8 to TRBJ2-3; 9 bases agree with TRBD1. The CDR3 has 15 amino acids. Per germline, CDR1 SGHVS and CDR2 FQNEAQ. Losses at the gene ends were 7 bases for V and 2 bases for J; bases not matched to a gene: 7. CDR3 coding DNA: TGTGCCAGCAACCTTAAACAGGGGGCCACAGATACGCAGTATTTT. Translating it yields CASNLKQGATDTQYF.

This clone was observed a few times. The chain is built from TRBV13 and TRBJ2-3; the match to TRBD1 covers 7 bases. Germline values: CDR1 PRHDT, CDR2 FYEKMQ (reference sequence). The CDR3 is 15 amino acids. After removal of 5 bases from V and 1 base from J, the junction contained 6 bases not matched to a gene. The CDR3 spells CASSTRTGGTDTQYF. CDR3 nucleotide sequence: TGTGCCAGCAGCACCCGGACAGGCGGCACAGATACGCAGTATTTT.

The chain carries TRBV18 and TRBJ1-2; 9 bases are shared with TRBD1. This CDR3 has 17 residues. CDR1 is KGHSH and CDR2 is LQKENI in the germline V gene. The junction had 15 bases not matched to a gene; V was cut back by 2 bases and J by 8 bases. CDR3 nucleotide sequence: TGTGCCAGCTCACCATTACAACCGGGACAGGGAGTAGGAGGCTACACCTTC. This encodes CASSPLQPGQGVGGYTF.

This clone was counted between two and nine times. The chain combines TRBV21-1 with TRBJ1-5; the listed D gene, TRBD1, was not tested against the DNA. TRBV21-1 is noted as a pseudogene. There are 14 residues in the CDR3. Here the CDR3 reads CASSTTGGNQPQHF. The CDR3 nucleotides are TGTGCCAGCAGCACCACAGGGGGGAATCAGCCCCAGCATTTT.

This chain uses TRBV12-3 or TRBV12-4 with TRBJ1-5; no firm D call. V lost 3 bases to trimming and J lost 4 bases, with 7 bases between them. This CDR3 contains 13 residues. CDR3 bases: TGTGCCAGCAGTTTCAGCGGTAATCAGCCCCAGCATTTT. Translation: CASSFSGNQPQHF.

This clone was picked up one time. The chain carries TRBV5-1 and TRBJ2-2; D uncertain. Looked up from germline, CDR1 is SGHRS and CDR2 is YFSETQ. The CDR3 totals 14 residues. With 5 bases removed from V and 6 bases from J, the gap between germline ends came to 14 bases. The DNA of the CDR3 is TGCGCCAGCAGATCGAATCAGCAGGCCGGGGAGCTGTTTTTT. This sequence encodes CASRSNQQAGELFF. The full variable domain, its missing parts supplied by reference TRBV5-1 and TRBJ2-2, is KAGVTQTPRYLIKTRGQQVTLSCSPISGHRSVSWYQQTPGQGLQFLFEYFSETQRNKGNFPGRFSGRQFSNSRSEMNVSTLELGDSALYLCASRSNQQAGELFFGEGSRLTVL.

The V gene is TRBV2, the J gene TRBJ1-2; 7 bases fit TRBD1. V was clipped by 6 bases and J by 3 bases; unmatched bases: 4. The CDR3 is 13 residues long. The germline V gene has CDR1 SNHLY and CDR2 FYNNEI. The CDR3 sequence is CASRTGVHYGYTF. The CDR3 nucleotides are TGTGCCAGCAGAACAGGGGTTCACTATGGCTACACCTTC.

The sample holds one count of this clone. CDR3 coding DNA: TGTGCCAGCAGTCTCCGCGGGGGGCCGCCCTACGAGCAGTACGTC. Protein product: CASSLRGGPPYEQYV. V and J are TRBV2 and TRBJ2-7; 8 bases agree with TRBD2. The germline CDR1 and CDR2 sequences are SNHLY and FYNNEI. Trimming removed 5 bases from V and 2 bases from J; junction bases left unmatched: 8. The CDR3 consists of 15 residues.

This chain links TRBV19 with TRBJ2-7; 8 bases fit TRBD2. This CDR3 has 13 residues. CDR1 LNHDA and CDR2 SQIVND come from the germline V gene (reference sequence). J was trimmed by 3 bases and V by 5 bases; bases with no gene match: 3. DNA of the CDR3: TGTGCCAGTAGTTCCGGGGGGGGCTACGAGCAGTACTTC. Translation: CASSSGGGYEQYF.

The chain is built from TRBV12-3 or TRBV12-4 and TRBJ1-2; 8 bases are a match to TRBD1. The CDR3 consists of 12 residues. V shed 7 bases and J 8 bases; nucleotides not matched to a gene: 6. The CDR3 DNA is TGTGCCAGCAATCCAGGGGGCGGCGGCTACACCTTC. Amino acids: CASNPGGGGYTF.

The chain links TRBV7-6 to TRBJ1-1, with 7 positions matching TRBD1. The CDR3 totals 13 residues. Looked up from germline, CDR1 is SGHVS and CDR2 is FNYEAQ. V was pared by 0 bases and J by 8 bases, with 3 bases of the junction left unmatched. The CDR3 nucleotides are TGTGCCAGCAGCTTAGCTACAGGGGTGGAAGCTTTCTTT. Protein: CASSLATGVEAFF.

J is TRBJ1-6 and V is TRBV23-1, with 11 nucleotides matching TRBD1. TRBV23-1 is noted as an ORF with a role that remains uncertain. With 11 bases clipped from V and 6 bases from J, the junction kept 15 bases outside the gene matches. This CDR3 has 17 residues. The CDR3 sequence is CAQPGQGVGWGNSPLHF. The CDR3 nucleotides are TGCGCCCAACCGGGACAGGGGGTCGGTTGGGGTAATTCACCCCTCCACTTT.